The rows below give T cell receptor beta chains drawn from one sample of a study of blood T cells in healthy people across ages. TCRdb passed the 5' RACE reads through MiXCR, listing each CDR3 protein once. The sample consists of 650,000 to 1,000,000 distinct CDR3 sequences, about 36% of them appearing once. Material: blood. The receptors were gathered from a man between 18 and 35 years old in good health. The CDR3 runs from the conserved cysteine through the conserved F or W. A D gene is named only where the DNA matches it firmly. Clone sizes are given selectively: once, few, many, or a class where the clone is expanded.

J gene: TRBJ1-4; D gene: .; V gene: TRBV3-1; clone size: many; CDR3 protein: CASSPDATNEKLFF; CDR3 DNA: TGTGCCAGCAGTCCAGACGCAACTAATGAAAAACTGTTTTTT
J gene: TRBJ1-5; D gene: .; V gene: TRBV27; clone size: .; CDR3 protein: CASSLSRAQPQHF; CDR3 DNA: TGTGCCAGCAGTTTATCAAGGGCTCAGCCCCAGCATTTT
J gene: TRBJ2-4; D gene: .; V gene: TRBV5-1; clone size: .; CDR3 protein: CASSLGGLNIQYF; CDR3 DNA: TGCGCCAGCAGCTTGGGAGGACTAAACATTCAGTACTTC
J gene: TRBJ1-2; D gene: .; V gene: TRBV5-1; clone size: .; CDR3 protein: CASSPTGGISYSYTF; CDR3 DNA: TGCGCCAGCAGCCCGACTGGGGGTATAAGCTATAGCTACACCTTC
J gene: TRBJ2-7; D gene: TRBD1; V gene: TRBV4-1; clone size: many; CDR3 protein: CASSPRQGGPYEQYF; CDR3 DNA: TGCGCCAGCAGCCCCAGACAGGGTGGGCCCTACGAGCAGTACTTC
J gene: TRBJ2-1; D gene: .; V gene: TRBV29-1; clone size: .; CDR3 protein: CSVADSNEQFF; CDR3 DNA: TGCAGCGTTGCTGACAGCAATGAGCAGTTCTTC
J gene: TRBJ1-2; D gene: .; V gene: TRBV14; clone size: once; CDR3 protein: CAGSRSIGNYGYTF; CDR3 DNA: TGTGCCGGCAGCCGATCTATAGGAAACTATGGCTACACCTTC
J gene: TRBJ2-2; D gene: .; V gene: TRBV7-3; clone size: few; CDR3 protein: CASSLDSYTGELFF; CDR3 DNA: TGTGCCAGCAGCTTAGACAGCTACACCGGGGAGCTGTTTTTT
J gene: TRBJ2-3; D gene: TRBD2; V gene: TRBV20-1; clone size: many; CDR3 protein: CSAVRTSGTFTDTQYF; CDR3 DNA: TGCAGTGCTGTAAGGACTAGCGGTACTTTCACAGATACGCAGTATTTT
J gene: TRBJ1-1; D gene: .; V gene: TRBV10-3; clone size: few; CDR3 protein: CAISPALGANTEAFF; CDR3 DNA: TGTGCCATCAGCCCGGCCTTAGGGGCCAACACTGAAGCTTTCTTT
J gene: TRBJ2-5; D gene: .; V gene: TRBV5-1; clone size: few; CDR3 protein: CASSWNGARETQYF; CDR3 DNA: TGCGCCAGCAGCTGGAACGGGGCGCGAGAGACCCAGTACTTC
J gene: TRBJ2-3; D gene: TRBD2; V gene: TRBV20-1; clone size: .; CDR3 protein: CSADKGLASDTQYF; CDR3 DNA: TGCAGCGCCGATAAGGGACTAGCCTCAGATACGCAGTATTTT
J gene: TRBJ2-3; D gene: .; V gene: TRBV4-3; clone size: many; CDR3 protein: CASSQESVVDTQYF; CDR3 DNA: TGCGCCAGCAGCCAAGAGTCGGTGGTAGATACGCAGTATTTT
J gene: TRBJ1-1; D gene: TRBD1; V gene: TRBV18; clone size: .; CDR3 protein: CASSQSGGDTEAFF; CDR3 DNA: TGTGCCAGCTCACAATCAGGGGGGGACACTGAAGCTTTCTTT
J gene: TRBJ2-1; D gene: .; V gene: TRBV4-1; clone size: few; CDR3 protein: CASSSQLGRGGNEQFF; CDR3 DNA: TGCGCCAGCAGCTCACAACTAGGTAGGGGTGGCAATGAGCAGTTCTTC
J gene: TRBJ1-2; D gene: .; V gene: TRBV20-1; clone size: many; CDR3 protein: CSARSGTSGYTF; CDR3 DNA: TGCAGTGCTAGATCAGGGACAAGTGGCTACACCTTC
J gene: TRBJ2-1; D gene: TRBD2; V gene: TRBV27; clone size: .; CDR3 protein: CASRMRWAGRNEQFF; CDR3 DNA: TGTGCCAGCAGAATGAGGTGGGCCGGGAGGAACGAGCAGTTCTTC
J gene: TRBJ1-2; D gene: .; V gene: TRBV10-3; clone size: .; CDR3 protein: CAISGSYGYTF; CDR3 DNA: TGTGCCATCAGTGGGAGTTATGGCTACACCTTC
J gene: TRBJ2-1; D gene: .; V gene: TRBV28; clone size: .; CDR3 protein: CSCASSFLVEDLYNEQFF; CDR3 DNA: .
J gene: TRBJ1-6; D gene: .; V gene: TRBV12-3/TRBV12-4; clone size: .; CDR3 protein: CASSSRYGLSPPHF; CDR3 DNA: TGTGCCAGCAGCTCCCGTTACGGTCTATCACCCCCCCACTTT
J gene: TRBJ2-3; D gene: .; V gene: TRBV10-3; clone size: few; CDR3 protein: CAISESGSLGGDTQYF; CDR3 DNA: TGTGCCATCAGTGAGTCTGGCAGCTTGGGGGGAGATACGCAGTATTTT
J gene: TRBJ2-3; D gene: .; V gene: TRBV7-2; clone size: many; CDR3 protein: CASTNPFTDTQYF; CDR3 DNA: TGTGCCAGCACCAACCCCTTCACAGATACGCAGTATTTT
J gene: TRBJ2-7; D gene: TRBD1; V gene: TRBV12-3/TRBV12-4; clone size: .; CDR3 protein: CASSFGTGQYEQYF; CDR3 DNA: TGTGCCAGCAGCTTTGGGACAGGGCAATACGAGCAGTACTTC
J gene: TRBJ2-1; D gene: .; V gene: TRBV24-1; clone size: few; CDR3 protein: CATSDTGTLLGNEQFF; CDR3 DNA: TGTGCCACCAGTGACACGGGGACGTTGCTGGGCAATGAGCAGTTCTTC
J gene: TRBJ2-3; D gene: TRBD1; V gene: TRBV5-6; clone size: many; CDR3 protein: CASTGGTGFTDTQYF; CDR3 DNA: TGTGCCAGCACCGGCGGGACAGGGTTCACAGATACGCAGTATTTT
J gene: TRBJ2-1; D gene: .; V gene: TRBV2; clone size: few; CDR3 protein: CASRSSRGEEQFF; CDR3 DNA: TGTGCCAGCAGGTCGTCAAGGGGCGAAGAGCAGTTCTTC
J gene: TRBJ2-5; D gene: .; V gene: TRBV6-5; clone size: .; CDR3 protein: CASSLTEVSGTQYF; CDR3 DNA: TGTGCCAGCAGTTTAACGGAAGTCTCGGGGACCCAGTACTTC
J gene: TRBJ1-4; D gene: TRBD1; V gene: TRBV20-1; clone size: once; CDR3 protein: CSASHYRGRAMGNEKLFF; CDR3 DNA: TGCAGTGCTAGTCACTACAGGGGGAGGGCGATGGGTAATGAAAAACTGTTTTTT
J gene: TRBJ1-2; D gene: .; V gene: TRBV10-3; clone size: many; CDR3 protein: CAIREGYTF; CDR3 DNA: TGTGCCATCAGGGAAGGCTACACCTTC
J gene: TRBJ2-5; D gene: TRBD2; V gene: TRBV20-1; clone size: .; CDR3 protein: CSARGSGGGYNEQYF; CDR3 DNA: TGCAGTGCTAGAGGATCGGGGGGGGGATACAATGAGCAGTACTTC
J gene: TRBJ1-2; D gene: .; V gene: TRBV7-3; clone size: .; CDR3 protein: CASSPPGQSHGYTF; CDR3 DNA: TGTGCCAGCAGCCCCCCGGGACAAAGTCATGGCTACACCTTC
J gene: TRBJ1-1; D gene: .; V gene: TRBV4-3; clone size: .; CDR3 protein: CASSQAALGDTEAFF; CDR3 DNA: TGCGCCAGCAGCCAGGCCGCCCTAGGGGACACTGAAGCTTTCTTT
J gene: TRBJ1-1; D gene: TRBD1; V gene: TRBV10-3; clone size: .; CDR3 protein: CAISDGQGQAFF; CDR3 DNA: TGTGCCATCAGTGACGGACAGGGCCAAGCTTTCTTT
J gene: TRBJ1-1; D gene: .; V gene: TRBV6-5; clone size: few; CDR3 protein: CASSPRTVFTEAFF; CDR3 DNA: TGTGCCAGCAGTCCTCGGACAGTTTTTACTGAAGCTTTCTTT
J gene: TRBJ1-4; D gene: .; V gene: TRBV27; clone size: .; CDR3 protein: CASSLSGPSNEKLFF; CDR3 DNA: TGTGCCAGCAGTTTATCTGGGCCCTCTAATGAAAAACTGTTTTTT
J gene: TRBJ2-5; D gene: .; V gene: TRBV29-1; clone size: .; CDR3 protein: CSTIRGQETQYF; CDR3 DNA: TGCAGCACTATAAGGGGTCAAGAGACCCAGTACTTC
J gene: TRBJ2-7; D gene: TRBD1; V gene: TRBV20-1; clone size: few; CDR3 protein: CSARTGTGAYEQYF; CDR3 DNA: TGCAGTGCTAGAACCGGGACAGGGGCCTACGAGCAGTACTTC
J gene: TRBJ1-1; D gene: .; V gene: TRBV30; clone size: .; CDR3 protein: CAWSVDNTEAFF; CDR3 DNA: TGTGCCTGGAGTGTTGATAACACTGAAGCTTTCTTT
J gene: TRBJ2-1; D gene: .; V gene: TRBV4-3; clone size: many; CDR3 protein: CASSQDYGTGKQFF; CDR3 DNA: TGCGCCAGCAGCCAAGATTATGGGACCGGCAAGCAGTTCTTC
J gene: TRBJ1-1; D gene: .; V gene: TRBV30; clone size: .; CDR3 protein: CAWSVEGFTEAFF; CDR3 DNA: TGTGCCTGGAGTGTAGAGGGCTTCACTGAAGCTTTCTTT
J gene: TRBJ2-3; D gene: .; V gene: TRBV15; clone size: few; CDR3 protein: CATSDQGARVSTDTQYF; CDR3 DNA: TGTGCCACCAGCGACCAAGGGGCCAGGGTTTCCACAGATACGCAGTATTTT
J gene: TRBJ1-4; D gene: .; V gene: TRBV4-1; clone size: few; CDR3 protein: CASSQERGANEKLFF; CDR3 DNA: TGCGCCAGCAGCCAAGAACGCGGCGCTAATGAAAAACTGTTTTTT
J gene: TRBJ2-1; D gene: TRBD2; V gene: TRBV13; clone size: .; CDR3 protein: CASSSRLAGGDEQFF; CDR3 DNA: TGTGCCAGCAGTTCCCGACTAGCGGGGGGGGATGAGCAGTTCTTC
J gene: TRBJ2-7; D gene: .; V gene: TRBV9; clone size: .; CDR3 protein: CASSKSQGSEQYF; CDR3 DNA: TGTGCCAGCAGCAAGTCGCAGGGGAGTGAGCAGTACTTC
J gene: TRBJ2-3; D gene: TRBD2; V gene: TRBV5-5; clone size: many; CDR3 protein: CASSLPPGGPSADTQYF; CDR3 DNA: TGTGCCAGCAGCTTGCCCCCGGGGGGGCCTTCGGCAGATACGCAGTATTTT
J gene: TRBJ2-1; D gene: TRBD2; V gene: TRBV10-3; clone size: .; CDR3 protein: CAIGRGRDNNEQFF; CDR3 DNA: TGTGCCATCGGGAGGGGACGGGATAACAATGAGCAGTTCTTC
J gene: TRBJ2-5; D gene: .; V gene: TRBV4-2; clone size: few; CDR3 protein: CASSQDLASEETQYF; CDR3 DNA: TGTGCCAGCAGCCAAGATTTGGCTAGCGAAGAGACCCAGTACTTC
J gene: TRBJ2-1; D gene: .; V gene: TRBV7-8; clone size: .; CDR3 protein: CASSHPGREQFF; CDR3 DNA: TGTGCCAGCAGCCACCCGGGTCGGGAGCAGTTCTTC
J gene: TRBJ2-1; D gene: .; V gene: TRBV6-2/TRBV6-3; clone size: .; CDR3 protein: CASSAGRGINEQFF; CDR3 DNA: TGTGCCAGCAGTGCCGGTCGTGGGATCAATGAGCAGTTCTTC
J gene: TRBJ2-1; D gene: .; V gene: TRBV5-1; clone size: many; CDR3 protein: CASSTWGDLYNEQFF; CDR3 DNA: TGCGCCAGCTCCACGTGGGGGGATTTGTACAATGAGCAGTTCTTC